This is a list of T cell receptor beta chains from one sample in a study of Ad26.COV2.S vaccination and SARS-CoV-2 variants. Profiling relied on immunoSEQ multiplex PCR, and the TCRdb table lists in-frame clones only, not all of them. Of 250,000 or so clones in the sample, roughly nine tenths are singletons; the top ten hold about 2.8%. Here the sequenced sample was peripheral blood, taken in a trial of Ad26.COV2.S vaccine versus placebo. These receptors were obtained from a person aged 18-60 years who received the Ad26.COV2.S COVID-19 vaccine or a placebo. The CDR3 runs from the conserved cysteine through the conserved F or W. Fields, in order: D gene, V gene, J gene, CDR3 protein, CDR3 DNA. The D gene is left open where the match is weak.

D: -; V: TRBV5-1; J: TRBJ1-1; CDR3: CASSLYNRNTEAFF; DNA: TGCGCCAGCAGCTTGTATAACAGAAACACTGAAGCTTTCTTT
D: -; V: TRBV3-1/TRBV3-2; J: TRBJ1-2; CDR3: CASSHAGEGYGYTF; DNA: TGTGCCAGCAGCCATGCGGGGGAAGGCTATGGCTACACCTTC
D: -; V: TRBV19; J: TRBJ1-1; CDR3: CASSRDPGVNTEAFF; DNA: TGTGCCAGTAGTCGGGACCCCGGGGTGAACACTGAAGCTTTCTTT
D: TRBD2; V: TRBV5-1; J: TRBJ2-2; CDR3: CASRLAGANTGELFF; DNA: TGCGCCAGCAGACTAGCGGGTGCGAACACCGGGGAGCTGTTTTTT
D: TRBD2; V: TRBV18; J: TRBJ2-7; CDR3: CASSALGGLAGGPPEQYF; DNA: TGTGCCAGCTCAGCACTGGGAGGTTTGGCGGGGGGGCCTCCCGAGCAGTACTTC
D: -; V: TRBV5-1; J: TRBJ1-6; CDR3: CASRIRENNSPLHF; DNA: TGCGCCAGCAGGATTAGGGAAAATAATTCACCCCTCCACTTT
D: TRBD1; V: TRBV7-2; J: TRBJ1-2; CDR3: CASSPQGGQANYGYTF; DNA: TGTGCCAGCAGCCCCCAGGGGGGGCAAGCTAACTATGGCTACACCTTC
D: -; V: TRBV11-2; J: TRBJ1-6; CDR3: CASSVLSMGSPLHF; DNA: TGTGCCAGCAGCGTATTGTCTATGGGTTCACCCCTCCACTTT
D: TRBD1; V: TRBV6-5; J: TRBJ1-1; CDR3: CASSRGTGNTEAFF; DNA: TGTGCCAGCAGTCGAGGGACAGGGAACACTGAAGCTTTCTTT
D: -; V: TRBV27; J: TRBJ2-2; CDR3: CASSYLSGGAFGEELFF; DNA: TGTGCCAGCAGTTACCTAAGTGGGGGGGCATTTGGAGAGGAGCTGTTTTTT